This TCR beta chain was found in a study of blood T cell repertoires in COVID-19. Trimming cost V 5 bases and J 0 bases, with 23 bases left between them. The germline V gene has CDR1 SSHAT and CDR2 FNYEAQ (reference sequence). This CDR3 has 18 residues. In the original workflow: The authors estimated nucleated cell counts from reference gene primer amplification. Profiling relied on immunoSEQ multiplex PCR, and the TCRdb table lists in-frame clones only, not all of them. The V and J calls and clone size come from that table; D and trimming were worked out from the DNA. Of fewer than 350,000 clones in the sample, roughly nine tenths were seen once.

The V gene is TRBV7-7, the J gene TRBJ2-7, with D perhaps matching TRBD2 (6 bases). Sequencing was carried out using peripheral blood. The receptor comes from a woman in her 30s with COVID-19, enrolled during active disease. CDR3 in DNA: TGTGCCAGCAGCCCCCCGGGACTCAACTGGGTCGACTCCTACGAGCAGTACTTC. Translating it yields CASSPPGLNWVDSYEQYF.